This passage covers 29 T cell receptor beta chains from one sample sequenced in a study of blood T cell repertoires in COVID-19. Data came from immunoSEQ multiplex PCR; TCRdb stores just in-frame clones and leaves some out. The table includes over 85,000 clones, roughly 80% detected once. Source material: peripheral blood. All receptors come from an older woman with acute or convalescent COVID-19.

The J gene is TRBJ2-5, the V gene TRBV11-2; D not certain. CDR1 and CDR2 (germline): SGHAT, FQNNGV. V was cut by 4 bases and J by 1 base, with 13 bases left in between. The CDR3 runs 15 residues. Here the CDR3 DNA reads TGTGCCAGCAGCTCCTTCCGGGTCCTCCAAGAGACCCAGTACTTC. This encodes CASSSFRVLQETQYF.

This chain links TRBV4-1 with TRBJ2-2, with D perhaps matching TRBD1 (6 bases). In germline, CDR1 is MGHRA, CDR2 YSYEKL. With 0 bases removed from V and 6 bases from J, the gap between germline ends came to 17 bases. The CDR3 is 17 amino acids. The DNA of the CDR3 is TGCGCCAGCAGCCAAGATATCAACAGGGTCAGGTCCGGGGAGCTGTTTTTT. Its protein is CASSQDINRVRSGELFF.

The rearrangement joins TRBV27 to TRBJ2-7; D is perhaps TRBD1 (6 bases). The CDR3 contains 13 residues. The V gene lost 6 bases and the J gene lost 1 base, with 10 bases spanning the gap. Germline V lookup: CDR1 MNHEY, CDR2 SMNVEV (reference sequence). As DNA, the CDR3 is TGTGCCAGCAGGACAGGTCCTTCCTACGAGCAGTACTTC. Its translation: CASRTGPSYEQYF.

This rearrangement joins TRBV13 to TRBJ2-7, with unresolved D. CDR1 and CDR2 from the germline V gene are PRHDT and FYEKMQ (reference sequence). Trimming took 1 base from V and 2 from J, leaving 6 bases between them. The CDR3 is made up of 13 amino acids. CDR3 in DNA: TGTGCCAGCAGCTTAGCCCCTACCTACGAGCAGTACTTC. Residues: CASSLAPTYEQYF.

This chain uses TRBV4-1 with TRBJ2-6; unclear D gene. There are 15 residues in the CDR3. In germline, CDR1 is MGHRA, CDR2 YSYEKL. With 4 bases removed from V and 0 bases from J, the gap between germline ends came to 7 bases. This CDR3 is CASSLSPSGANVLTF. The CDR3 coding sequence is TGCGCCAGCAGCCTGAGCCCCTCTGGGGCCAACGTCCTGACTTTC.

This clone came up once. In nucleotides, the CDR3 is TGCGCCAGCAGCCAAGCCAGTAATGAAAAACTGTTTTTT. Its translation: CASSQASNEKLFF. The chain uses TRBV4-1 and TRBJ1-4; D unresolved. The germline CDR1 and CDR2 sequences are MGHRA and YSYEKL. This CDR3 is 13 amino acids long. The V and J ends lost 1 base and 4 bases respectively, with 4 bases between them.

In nucleotides, the CDR3 is TGCAGCGTTCTGGCAGGGGATAACTATGGCTACACCTTC. It translates to CSVLAGDNYGYTF. The V gene is TRBV29-1, the J gene TRBJ1-2; maybe TRBD1 (6 bases). The CDR3 spans 13 residues. CDR1 SQVTM and CDR2 ANQGSEA come from the germline V gene. V dropped 5 bases and J dropped 1 base, with 11 bases sitting between them. Drawing the rest from reference TRBV29-1 and TRBJ1-2, the complete variable domain is SAVISQKPSRDICQRGTSLTIQCQVDSQVTMMFWYRQQPGQSLTLIATANQGSEATYESGFVIDKFPISRPNLTFSTLTVSNMSPEDSSIYLCSVLAGDNYGYTFGSGTRLTVV.

V gene TRBV11-3 combines with J gene TRBJ2-5; TRBD1 agrees at 7 bases. The CDR3 spans 14 residues. Trimming at V came to 5 bases and at J to 5 bases, leaving 8 bases not matched to a gene. Looked up from germline, CDR1 is SGHNT and CDR2 is YENEEA. The CDR3 DNA reads TGTGCCAGCAGCCTCGACAGGGTCGACGAGACCCAGTACTTC. It codes for CASSLDRVDETQYF.

The chain combines TRBV19 with TRBJ1-1; TRBD1 might be the D (6 bases). The CDR3 runs to 18 residues. V lost 0 bases and J lost 2, with 19 bases in between. Germline lookup yields CDR1 LNHDA and CDR2 SQIVND (reference sequence). For the CDR3, the DNA is TGTGCCAGTAGTATAGATCGCCCCGGGACAATAACAAACACTGAAGCTTTCTTT. Translated: CASSIDRPGTITNTEAFF.

The chain is built from TRBV5-4 and TRBJ1-3, with 7 positions matching TRBD1. V shed 4 bases and J 0 bases; nucleotides not matched to a gene: 10. CDR1 is SGHNT, CDR2 YYREEE, per germline (reference sequence). The CDR3 has 17 residues. The CDR3 coding sequence is TGTGCCAGCAGCCAAAAGGAGGGGGCGAGCTCTGGAAACACCATATATTTT. This encodes CASSQKEGASSGNTIYF. The entire variable domain, with the rest obtained from reference TRBV5-4 and TRBJ1-3, is as follows: ETGVTQSPTHLIKTRGQQVTLRCSSQSGHNTVSWYQQALGQGPQFIFQYYREEENGRGNFPPRFSGLQFPNYSSELNVNALELDDSALYLCASSQKEGASSGNTIYFGEGSWLTVV.

The J gene is TRBJ1-3, the V gene TRBV3-1 (or the pseudogene TRBV3-2); D uncertain. The CDR3 sequence is 15 residues long. The V and J ends lost 0 bases and 4 bases respectively, with 10 bases between them. Germline V gene data show CDR1 as LGHDT and CDR2 as YNNKEL (reference sequence). The CDR3 nucleotides are TGTGCCAGCAGCCAAGACGGGCAGCGGGGAAACACCATATATTTT. It translates to CASSQDGQRGNTIYF.

The chain carries TRBV7-3 and TRBJ1-1; 9 nucleotides agree with TRBD1. Germline values: CDR1 SGHTA, CDR2 FQGTGA. Losses at the gene ends were 4 bases for V and 6 bases for J; bases not matched to a gene: 6. This CDR3 contains 14 residues. The CDR3 here is CASSSTGGFSEAFF. In DNA form, the CDR3 reads TGTGCCAGCAGCTCGACAGGGGGATTTTCTGAAGCTTTCTTT.

This chain links TRBV5-4 with TRBJ1-6; 7 nucleotides align to TRBD1. Germline V gene data show CDR1 as SGHNT and CDR2 as YYREEE (reference sequence). Losses at the gene ends were 4 bases for V and 8 bases for J; bases not matched to a gene: 12. The CDR3 runs to 16 residues. CDR3 protein: CASSQNRGGHDSPLHF. The CDR3 DNA reads TGTGCCAGCAGCCAAAACAGGGGCGGGCATGATTCACCCCTCCACTTT.

The V gene is TRBV27, the J gene TRBJ2-6; TRBD2 matches at 11 bases. The CDR3 totals 17 residues. The V and J ends lost 3 bases and 2 bases, in that order; junction bases with no gene match: 3. Looked up from germline, CDR1 is MNHEY and CDR2 is SMNVEV (reference sequence). Here the CDR3 reads CASSFLAGGTGANVLTF. The DNA of the CDR3 is TGTGCCAGCAGTTTCCTAGCGGGGGGAACTGGGGCCAACGTCCTGACTTTC.

The chain employs TRBV4-2 and TRBJ1-1; D remains ambiguous. The CDR3 consists of 13 residues. The V gene lost 5 bases and the J gene lost 8 bases, with 15 bases spanning the gap. Germline V gives CDR1 LGHNA, CDR2 YNFKEQ. The CDR3 nucleotides are TGTGCCAGCAGCGAGTTCGGCAGGCAAGAAGCTTTCTTT. This gives the protein CASSEFGRQEAFF.

V usage is TRBV9 and J usage is TRBJ2-3; D perhaps matches TRBD2 (5 bases). Trimming stripped 0 bases from V and 2 bases from J, with 13 bases between. Germline CDR1 is SGDLS and CDR2 is YYNGEE. The CDR3 contains 16 residues. The CDR3 sequence: CASSVAASRHTDTQYF. The CDR3 DNA follows: TGTGCCAGCAGCGTAGCGGCTAGCAGACACACAGATACGCAGTATTTT.

The V and J genes are TRBV24-1 and TRBJ2-3, with a possible D match to TRBD2 (6 bases). The CDR3 covers 15 residues. Looked up from germline, CDR1 is KGHDR and CDR2 is SFDVKD. The V end lost 7 bases, the J end lost 3 bases, and 16 bases lay between the germline ends. The CDR3 bases are TGTGCCACCAGCGAACCGGGACTGGGAACAGATACGCAGTATTTT. Its translation: CATSEPGLGTDTQYF.

Only a few counts were recorded for this clone. The chain employs TRBV7-3 and TRBJ2-5; 12 bases match TRBD2. This CDR3 is 16 amino acids long. After removal of 2 bases from V and 3 bases from J, the junction contained 4 bases not matched to a gene. The germline V gene encodes CDR1 SGHTA and CDR2 FQGTGA. CDR3 sequence (DNA): TGTGCCAGCAGCTTAGCACTAGCGGGGGGTGAAGAGACCCAGTACTTC. This codes for CASSLALAGGEETQYF.

J is TRBJ1-2 and V is TRBV6-5; 7 bases are a match to TRBD1. Germline loops: CDR1 MNHEY, CDR2 SVGAGI. This CDR3 spans 11 amino acids. V gave up 7 bases and J gave up 6 bases; unmatched junction bases: 2. CDR3 sequence (DNA): TGTGCCAGCAACAGGGGAGATGGCTACACCTTC. This gives the protein CASNRGDGYTF.

CDR3: CASSPGLAGGQDGELFF. The CDR3 DNA is TGTGCCAGCAGCCCGGGACTAGCGGGGGGGCAGGACGGGGAGCTGTTTTTT. This sequence joins TRBV3-1 (or the pseudogene TRBV3-2) and TRBJ2-2; TRBD2 matches 16 bases. The V segment lost 4 bases and the J segment 7 bases; nucleotides outside the gene matches: 6. The CDR3 has 17 residues. Germline V gives CDR1 LGHDT, CDR2 YNNKEL (reference sequence).

The chain links TRBV6-5 to TRBJ2-7; TRBD1 matches 9 bases. The J segment lost 3 bases and the V segment lost 6 bases, leaving 9 bases of the junction unmatched. This CDR3 has 15 residues. Germline V gene lookup returns CDR1 MNHEY and CDR2 SVGAGI. Here the CDR3 reads CASRPGTGTFYEQYF. CDR3 in DNA: TGTGCCAGCAGGCCCGGGACAGGGACCTTCTACGAGCAGTACTTC.

The V call is TRBV4-2, the J call TRBJ2-1; tentative D call: TRBD2 (5 bases). From germline, CDR1 is LGHNA and CDR2 YNFKEQ. The CDR3 loop spans 16 amino acids. The germline V and J ends were trimmed by 3 bases and 9 bases, with 21 bases remaining between them. CDR3 loop: CASSQIGGSRRSEQFF. CDR3 DNA sequence: TGTGCCAGCAGCCAGATCGGCGGGTCTCGTCGAAGTGAGCAGTTCTTC.

This clone was picked up a small number of times. The chain couples TRBV5-4 to TRBJ1-1; 8 bases match TRBD1. CDR3 size: 19 residues. Germline trimming cut 0 bases from V and 5 bases from J; bases unmatched to any gene: 18. Germline CDR1 reads SGHNT; CDR2 reads YYREEE (reference sequence). Here the CDR3 reads CASSLGVRQGARRGTEAFF. Written as DNA, the CDR3 is TGTGCCAGCAGCTTGGGGGTGCGGCAGGGGGCGCGGAGAGGGACTGAAGCTTTCTTT.

The chain has TRBV6-6 and TRBJ2-3, with TRBD2 matching 11 bases. The CDR3 has 17 amino acids. Trimming took 5 bases from V and 6 from J; bases not matched to a gene: 13. The V gene's germline CDR1 is MNHNY and CDR2 SVGAGI (reference sequence). The CDR3, as DNA: TGTGCCAGCAGTCTTTTTCCCCTAGCGGGGGGAGGGGATACGCAGTATTTT. Amino acid sequence: CASSLFPLAGGGDTQYF.

V gene TRBV4-3 combines with J gene TRBJ1-1; 8 positions agree with TRBD1. Trimming at V came to 1 base and at J to 5 bases, leaving 6 bases not matched to a gene. CDR1 and CDR2 (germline): LGHNA, YSLEER. The length of the CDR3 is 15 residues. In DNA, the CDR3 is TGCGCCAGCAGCCAAGTGTGGACAGGGAGGACTGAAGCTTTCTTT. Amino acid sequence: CASSQVWTGRTEAFF.

The CDR3 coding sequence is TGTGCCAGCAGCAAGGGACGGGGGGCTCATGAGCAGTTCTTC. Translated, it gives CASSKGRGAHEQFF. The J gene is TRBJ2-1, the V gene TRBV21-1; the table's D gene call, TRBD2, was not cross checked with the DNA. TRBV21-1 is a known pseudogene. This CDR3 has 14 amino acids.

This chain links TRBV27 with TRBJ2-1; 9 bases match TRBD1. This CDR3 contains 16 residues. V shed 3 bases, J shed 6 bases, and the junction held 9 bases outside the gene matches. Germline V gene data show CDR1 as MNHEY and CDR2 as SMNVEV (reference sequence). The DNA of the CDR3 is TGTGCCAGCAGTTTTTGGAGCGGACAGGGGAGCAATGAGCAGTTCTTC. This translates into CASSFWSGQGSNEQFF.

The V call is TRBV12-3 or TRBV12-4, the J call TRBJ1-2; TRBD1 is a possible D gene (5 bases). Trimming took 6 bases from V and 3 from J, leaving 11 bases between them. The CDR3 has 13 amino acids. CDR3 residues: CASRVGGDYGYTF. CDR3 nucleotides: TGTGCCAGCAGGGTAGGAGGGGACTATGGCTACACCTTC.

The genes are TRBV5-1 and TRBJ2-2, with D perhaps matching TRBD2 (6 bases). The CDR3 covers 15 residues. Trimming removed 0 bases at V and 5 bases at J, with 11 bases between. Germline CDR1 SGHRS, CDR2 YFSETQ. Here the CDR3 reads CASSLEGGQTGELFF. Written as DNA, the CDR3 is TGCGCCAGCAGCTTGGAGGGAGGCCAAACCGGGGAGCTGTTTTTT.